The TCR beta chain described here comes from a study of T cell responses to AZD1222 COVID-19 vaccine. The table came from immunoSEQ multiplex PCR; TCRdb's copy has only in-frame clones and leaves some out. Counted here are tens of thousands of clones, roughly 90% occurring once; the ten biggest clones make up 2.5% to 3.5%. Points on this clone: Its matching antigen is unknown.

Study-wide results and limits: A mostly white British donor set with more females was recruited, and clonal diversity was possibly underestimated. Among AZD1222 vaccinees, only five or six were seropositive at baseline.

Combined were second doses at about 4 or about 12 weeks. The CDR3 is 16 amino acids. The germline V gene encodes CDR1 SGHTA and CDR2 FQGNSA. V shed 5 bases and J 6 bases; nucleotides not matched to a gene: 10. The chain employs TRBV7-2 and TRBJ2-2; 9 positions match TRBD1. The receptor comes from an adult who received the AZD1222 COVID-19 vaccine. Sequences were derived from peripheral blood, sampled 28 days after the second AZD1222 dose. CDR3 sequence reads: CASSTSAGTGSGELFF. The DNA for the CDR3 is TGTGCCAGCAGCACCAGCGCCGGGACAGGGTCCGGGGAGCTGTTTTTT.